This is a list of T cell receptor beta chains from one sample in a study of blood T cell repertoires in COVID-19. Only in-frame clones appear in the TCRdb table, and some are missing; sequencing was by immunoSEQ multiplex PCR. The sample holds about 280,000 clones, roughly 90% seen once. The sample comprised peripheral blood. The receptors were gathered from a woman aged 25 to 39 with COVID-19, enrolled during active disease. The CDR3 runs from the conserved cysteine through the conserved F or W. Each record gives: clone size, V gene, D gene, J gene, CDR3 DNA, CDR3 protein. A D gene is named only where the DNA matches it firmly. Some rows mark clone size as missing; the rest say once, few, many or name a class of expanded clone.

>-|TRBV27|TRBD2|TRBJ2-7
TGTGCCAGCAGTCTCTACGGACTAGCGGGACGGGTTTACGAGCAGTACTTC
CASSLYGLAGRVYEQYF
>once|TRBV19|-|TRBJ1-2
TGTGCCAGTCAATGGCAGGGCTATGGCTACACCTTC
CASQWQGYGYTF
>once|TRBV6-5|-|TRBJ1-5
TGTGCCAGCAGTTACCCGGTTAATCAGCCCCAGCATTTT
CASSYPVNQPQHF
>-|TRBV28|-|TRBJ2-7
TGTGCCAGCAGTTCCCCCTGGACAGCCAGCTCCTACGAGCAGTACTTC
CASSSPWTASSYEQYF
>-|TRBV10-3|-|TRBJ1-6
TGTGCCATCAGTTGGGGGGGTTATAATTCACCCCTCCACTTT
CAISWGGYNSPLHF
>-|TRBV28|TRBD2|TRBJ2-7
TGTGCCAGCAGTGTCGGGCCAGCGGGGACCTACGAGCAGTACTTC
CASSVGPAGTYEQYF
>once|TRBV7-6|-|TRBJ2-6
TGTGCCAGCAGCTACAGGGACCGTGTAACTGGGGCCAACGTCCTGACTTTC
CASSYRDRVTGANVLTF
>-|TRBV28|TRBD2|TRBJ2-3
TGTGCCAGCAGTTTGCCGGGACTAGCGGGAGGGTCCCTGGATACGCAGTATTTT
CASSLPGLAGGSLDTQYF
>-|TRBV6-6|-|TRBJ2-1
TGTGCCAGCAGTTACTCGGGAGGGGGGTACAATGAGCAGTTCTTC
CASSYSGGGYNEQFF
>-|TRBV5-1|-|TRBJ1-1
TGCGCCAGCAGGCCCGGAACAGTGAACACTGAAGCTTTCTTT
CASRPGTVNTEAFF
>-|TRBV7-9|-|TRBJ2-7
TGTGCCAGCAGCTCCATGGGAGGGGGGAAACCCTTGTACGAGCAGTACTTC
CASSSMGGGKPLYEQYF
>-|TRBV5-1|TRBD2|TRBJ2-7
TGCGCCAGCAGAACCGGGACTACCCTCTCCTACGAGCAGTACTTC
CASRTGTTLSYEQYF
>-|TRBV2|-|TRBJ2-5
TGTGCCACCGGACAGCAAGAGACCCAGTACTTC
CATGQQETQYF
>-|TRBV5-1|-|TRBJ2-2
TGCGCCAGCAGCCCGGAGCGTATGACCGGGGAGCTGTTTTTT
CASSPERMTGELFF
>once|TRBV18|TRBD1|TRBJ2-4
TGTGCCAGCTCACTGGGACAGGGGGGTGACATTCAGTACTTC
CASSLGQGGDIQYF
>-|TRBV2|TRBD1|TRBJ1-1
TGTGCCAGCAGTAGACAGGGGTTAGGAGCTGAAGCTTTCTTT
CASSRQGLGAEAFF
>-|TRBV24-1|TRBD2|TRBJ2-7
TGTGCCACCAGTGATCAGAGGACTAGCGGGAGTTTGTACGAGCAGTACTTC
CATSDQRTSGSLYEQYF
>-|TRBV5-1|TRBD1|TRBJ2-6
TGCGCCAGCACCAAGTCCGGGACAGGGGCTGGGGCCAACGTCCTGACTTTC
CASTKSGTGAGANVLTF
>few|TRBV5-6|TRBD2|TRBJ2-7
TGTGCCAGCAGCTTGAAGGCGGGAGGGTACGAGCAGTACTTC
CASSLKAGGYEQYF
>-|TRBV6-6|TRBD1|TRBJ1-3
TGTGCCAGCAGTCGACAGGGGGGTTTCTCTGGAAACACCATATATTTT
CASSRQGGFSGNTIYF
>-|TRBV6-5|-|TRBJ2-2
TGTGCCAGCAGTTACTCGTGGTCCAGCGTCGGGGAGCTGTTTTTT
CASSYSWSSVGELFF